The entry below describes one T cell receptor beta chain. The antigen remains undetermined. The PCR contained 60 Vbeta and 13 Jbeta primers. Authors' data handling: A later analysis tallied some 80 million unique TCR beta chains, some 10 million of them shared. Method: immunoSEQ multiplex PCR; TCRdb's copy keeps in-frame clones and lacks some. V, J and clone size are those of that table, while D and trimming were read from the DNA. The sample includes more than 50,000 clones, 55% to 75% of them seen just once. The J segment lost 1 base and the V segment lost 0 bases, leaving 9 bases of the junction unmatched. The germline V gene encodes CDR1 SGHNT and CDR2 YYREEE (reference sequence). This CDR3 region has 18 residues. The data derive from a study of cytomegalovirus exposure and HLA in healthy donors. Overall study findings and caveats: Per a prior analysis, the majority of TCR beta V segments were productive roughly 90% or roughly 30% of the time.

The clonotype comes from a man in his forties in good health and CMV-seropositive. The V and J genes are TRBV5-4 and TRBJ1-3; 8 bases align to TRBD1. The sequencing sample was made of PBMCs. This chain's CDR3 is CASSLDGTGSGSGNTIYF. For the CDR3, the DNA is TGTGCCAGCAGCTTGGACGGGACAGGTTCAGGGTCTGGAAACACCATATATTTT.